This TCR beta chain was recorded in a study of T cell changes during pregnancy in multiple sclerosis. CDR3 size: 16 residues. CDR1 is PRHDT and CDR2 is FYEKMQ in the germline V gene (reference sequence). V gave up 2 bases and J gave up 1 base, with 14 bases separating them. Sequencing used immunoSEQ multiplex PCR; TCRdb keeps in-frame clones, though not all of them. This sample has approximately 92,000 clones, with 85% to 95% found just once. This clone was seen only once. The sequence was obtained from a female donor with multiple sclerosis, enrolled in a pregnancy study. Sequenced material: peripheral blood, taken in the first trimester of pregnancy. This chain joins TRBV13 and TRBJ2-5; the D gene is possibly TRBD2 (6 bases). The CDR3 DNA sequence: TGTGCCAGCAGCTTAATTCCGGGGGAAGGCCAAGAGACCCAGTACTTC. Amino acids: CASSLIPGEGQETQYF.